These 8 T cell receptor beta chains originate from one sample sequenced in a study of blood T cell repertoires in COVID-19. TCRdb's copy holds only in-frame clones and misses some; the assay was immunoSEQ multiplex PCR. The sample has about 98,000 clones, roughly nine tenths seen once. Input material: peripheral blood. All receptors come from a man in his 70s with acute or convalescent COVID-19.

The J gene is TRBJ2-1, the V gene TRBV7-3; 7 nucleotides line up with TRBD1. Per germline, CDR1 SGHTA and CDR2 FQGTGA. The CDR3 extends over 15 amino acids. Germline trimming cut 3 bases from V and 4 bases from J; bases unmatched to any gene: 6. CDR3 loop: CASSLGQPEYNEQFF. CDR3 bases: TGTGCCAGCAGCTTGGGACAGCCGGAATACAATGAGCAGTTCTTC.

The chain carries TRBV5-5 and TRBJ2-5; 9 nucleotides align to TRBD1. Germline V lookup: CDR1 SGHKS, CDR2 YYEKEE (reference sequence). The V gene end was trimmed by 3 bases and the J gene end by 4 bases; junction bases not matched to a gene: 4. CDR3 size: 14 residues. The chain's CDR3 is CASSSDRGGETQYF. CDR3 nucleotide sequence: TGTGCCAGCAGCTCCGACAGGGGGGGAGAGACCCAGTACTTC.

This clone was observed a handful of times. V and J are TRBV7-3 and TRBJ2-5; D not resolved. Germline V gene lookup returns CDR1 SGHTA and CDR2 FQGTGA. The CDR3 has 13 amino acids. Trimming stripped 1 base from V and 5 bases from J, with 8 bases between. DNA for the CDR3: TGTGCCAGCAGCTTAAACCCTCGGGAGACCCAGTACTTC. This gives the protein CASSLNPRETQYF.

CDR3 bases: TGTGCCACCTCATCCAGGGTAGATGAAAAACTGTTTTTT. Translated: CATSSRVDEKLFF. The chain uses TRBV10-3 and TRBJ1-4, with a tentative D call TRBD1 (5 bases). This CDR3 comprises 13 residues. The germline V gene encodes CDR1 ENHRY and CDR2 SYGVKD. V lost 10 bases, J lost 6 bases, and 15 bases lay in between.

The chain carries TRBV6-2 or TRBV6-3 and TRBJ2-5; the D gene is possibly TRBD2 (7 bases). CDR3 length equals 15 residues. CDR1 MNHEY and CDR2 SVGEGT come from the germline V gene. V lost 8 bases and J 2 bases, leaving 18 bases between the germline ends. The CDR3 bases are TGTGCCAGCCGCCCTCGGGGGGCGGGGCAAGAGACCCAGTACTTC. Amino acid sequence: CASRPRGAGQETQYF.

V is TRBV7-9 and J is TRBJ1-1; D is unresolved. The CDR3 extends over 14 amino acids. The germline V and J ends were trimmed by 1 base and 0 bases, with 6 bases remaining between them. The germline V gene has CDR1 SEHNR and CDR2 FQNEAQ (reference sequence). CDR3 DNA sequence: TGTGCCAGCAGCTTAGAGCCGGTGAACACTGAAGCTTTCTTT. It is translated as CASSLEPVNTEAFF.

The chain couples TRBV5-1 to TRBJ2-5; weak D call: TRBD1 (5 bases). CDR1 SGHRS and CDR2 YFSETQ come from the germline V gene. V dropped 2 bases and J dropped 1 base, with 9 bases sitting between them. CDR3 size: 14 residues. CDR3 DNA sequence: TGCGCCAGCAGCTTTACGCAGGGCCAAGAGACCCAGTACTTC. Its translation: CASSFTQGQETQYF.

V and J are TRBV9 and TRBJ1-2; 12 positions agree with TRBD1. There are 17 residues in the CDR3. Germline V lookup: CDR1 SGDLS, CDR2 YYNGEE. The V gene end was trimmed by 4 bases and the J gene end by 0 bases; junction bases not matched to a gene: 7. The chain's CDR3 is CASSYRDRGLTNYGYTF. The CDR3 DNA follows: TGTGCCAGCAGCTACCGGGACAGGGGGCTCACTAACTATGGCTACACCTTC.